The sequence of this T cell receptor (beta chain) was determined in a study of blood T cell repertoires in COVID-19. Across the study: Sites across the United States, Italy and Spain contributed samples from acute and convalescent COVID-19. PBMCs, B-cell-depleted T cells, or T cells provided the cDNA or gDNA that made up the material.

Seattle's cohort entered during active infection and was followed longitudinally. Per the original methods: Cell counts per sample came from amplifying reference gene primers. Measured with immunoSEQ multiplex PCR; TCRdb has only the in-frame clones, and not every one. V and J calls and clone size come straight from that table; D and trimming were deduced from the DNA. Here the sample spans under 250,000 clones, about 82% being singletons. V was cut by 3 bases and J by 7 bases, with 9 bases left in between. Germline CDR1 is MDHEN and CDR2 is SYDVKM. The CDR3 has 12 amino acids. The sequenced material came from peripheral blood. The sequence derives from a woman older than 75 with COVID-19, enrolled during active disease. The chain employs TRBV28 and TRBJ1-1, with D perhaps matching TRBD1 (6 bases). In nucleotides, the CDR3 is TGTGCCAGCAGTTTCCTACAGGGTGAAGCTTTCTTT. Amino acids: CASSFLQGEAFF. The whole variable domain, remainder taken from reference TRBV28 and TRBJ1-1, is DVKVTQSSRYLVKRTGEKVFLECVQDMDHENMFWYRQDPGLGLRLIYFSYDVKMKEKGDIPEGYSVSREKKERFSLILESASTNQTSMYLCASSFLQGEAFFGQGTRLTVV.